The 32 T cell receptor beta chains below all came from one sample that was sequenced in a study of control samples from healthy donors and cancer patients. Libraries were prepared by immunoSEQ multiplex PCR; TCRdb keeps only in-frame clonotypes and omits some of them. Counted here are about 92,000 clones, roughly 82% occurring once; the ten biggest clones make up roughly 9.8%. Material for sequencing was blood. The receptors were sampled from an older woman in good health.

The chain is built from TRBV15 and TRBJ2-7; 12 bases align to TRBD2. From germline, CDR1 is LNHNV and CDR2 YYDKDF (reference sequence). V lost 3 bases and J lost 2; bases outside the gene matches: 5. CDR3 length: 16 amino acids. The CDR3 is CATSRPLAGGTYEQYF. The CDR3 nucleotides read TGTGCCACCAGCAGGCCACTAGCGGGGGGCACCTACGAGCAGTACTTC.

J is TRBJ2-1 and V is TRBV5-4, with 7 bases fitting TRBD2. Germline V gene sequence: CDR1 SGHNT, CDR2 YYREEE (reference sequence). This CDR3 has 14 amino acids. The trim removed 4 bases at V and 10 bases at J, leaving 11 bases unmatched. CDR3 sequence reads: CASSQEAGVKEQFF. The CDR3 coding sequence is TGTGCCAGCAGCCAGGAGGCGGGGGTCAAGGAGCAGTTCTTC.

The chain joins TRBV28 to TRBJ2-3, with a weak D call TRBD1 (7 bases). This CDR3 is built from 14 residues. Germline CDR1 reads MDHEN; CDR2 reads SYDVKM. V lost 5 bases and J 4 bases, leaving 13 bases between the germline ends. CDR3 amino acids: CASSPTGEADTQYF. CDR3 DNA sequence: TGTGCCAGCAGTCCAACAGGGGAGGCAGATACGCAGTATTTT.

The chain carries TRBV4-3 and TRBJ2-1, with 9 bases matching TRBD2. This CDR3 region has 13 residues. Germline CDR1 and CDR2: LGHNA and YSLEER. Germline trimming cut 0 bases from V and 14 bases from J; bases unmatched to any gene: 5. CDR3 in amino acids: CASSQDVAGDEFF. CDR3 coding DNA: TGCGCCAGCAGCCAAGATGTAGCGGGGGATGAGTTCTTC.

This chain joins TRBV7-2 and TRBJ2-7; possibly TRBD1 for D (5 bases). CDR1 and CDR2 from the germline V gene are SGHTA and FQGNSA. Trimming took off 3 bases at V and 2 bases at J, with 8 bases between the two ends. CDR3 size: 13 residues. This CDR3 is CASSLGQPYEQYF. The CDR3 DNA follows: TGTGCCAGCAGCTTGGGGCAGCCCTACGAGCAGTACTTC.

This clone was seen more than once but under ten times. This sequence joins TRBV7-2 and TRBJ1-4; tentative D call: TRBD1 (6 bases). V gave up 2 bases and J gave up 8 bases, with 18 bases separating them. Germline CDR1 and CDR2: SGHTA and FQGNSA. The CDR3 is 16 residues long. The CDR3: CASSLSPGVRQEKLFF. Written as DNA, the CDR3 is TGTGCCAGCAGCTTATCCCCAGGGGTTCGACAGGAAAAACTGTTTTTT. Full variable domain (outside the CDR3, taken from reference TRBV7-2 and TRBJ1-4): GAGVSQSPSNKVTEKGKDVELRCDPISGHTALYWYRQSLGQGLEFLIYFQGNSAPDKSGLPSDRFSAERTGGSVSTLTIQRTQQEDSAVYLCASSLSPGVRQEKLFFGSGTQLSVL.

CDR3 coding DNA: TGTGCCAGCGCGCGAGGGGGCGCATCCTATAATTCACCCCTCCACTTT. It encodes CASARGGASYNSPLHF. V is TRBV18 and J is TRBJ1-6; 7 bases fit TRBD1. Germline CDR1 and CDR2: KGHSH and LQKENI. V trimming: 8 bases; J trimming: 1 base; junction bases outside the gene matches: 8. This CDR3 spans 16 amino acids.

The chain recombines TRBV3-1 (or the pseudogene TRBV3-2) with TRBJ2-1; TRBD2 is a possible D gene (5 bases). The V end lost 0 bases, the J end lost 1 base, and 7 bases lay between the germline ends. CDR1 and CDR2 from the germline V gene are LGHDT and YNNKEL (reference sequence). CDR3 length: 15 residues. The CDR3 bases are TGTGCCAGCAGCCAAGATGCGGGTTCCTACAATGAGCAGTTCTTC. Translated: CASSQDAGSYNEQFF.

This chain connects TRBV5-1 to TRBJ2-5; 7 positions agree with TRBD2. Germline CDR1 is SGHRS and CDR2 is YFSETQ. The CDR3 consists of 16 residues. With 0 bases clipped from V and 7 bases from J, the junction kept 12 bases outside the gene matches. The CDR3 DNA follows: TGCGCCAGCAGCTTGGAGCGGCGGGAGAGAAGGGTGACCCAGTACTTC. Amino acids: CASSLERRERRVTQYF.

This chain uses TRBV6-1 with TRBJ2-7; weak D call: TRBD2 (6 bases). The CDR3 length is 15 residues. The V gene lost 1 base and the J gene lost 2 bases, with 12 bases spanning the gap. The germline CDR1 and CDR2 sequences are MNHNS and SASEGT. CDR3 protein: CASSEVSGGPYEQYF. The CDR3 DNA sequence: TGTGCCAGCAGTGAAGTTAGTGGAGGGCCCTACGAGCAGTACTTC.

The DNA of the CDR3 is TGTGCCAGCAGCGCAGACGTACAGGGGGCGCGTATGGAGACCCAGTACTTC. It is translated as CASSADVQGARMETQYF. The chain has TRBV9 and TRBJ2-5; 9 bases are a match to TRBD1. CDR1 is SGDLS and CDR2 is YYNGEE in the germline V gene. V was clipped by 3 bases and J by 5 bases; unmatched bases: 14. CDR3 size: 17 residues.

The rearrangement links TRBV28 to TRBJ1-5, with 9 positions matching TRBD1. The V gene's germline CDR1 is MDHEN and CDR2 SYDVKM. With 6 bases clipped from V and 1 base from J, the junction kept 10 bases outside the gene matches. This CDR3 spans 17 amino acids. CDR3 residues: CASRLPGTGYSNQPQHF. The CDR3 DNA is TGTGCCAGCAGGTTACCCGGGACAGGGTACAGCAATCAGCCCCAGCATTTT.

The chain recombines TRBV7-9 with TRBJ2-1, with TRBD1 matching over 7 bases. The CDR3 runs 14 residues. Trimming cost V 4 bases and J 6 bases; bases outside gene matches: 6. Germline V lookup: CDR1 SEHNR, CDR2 FQNEAQ (reference sequence). The DNA for the CDR3 is TGTGCCAGCAGCTACACGGGACAGTCCAATGAGCAGTTCTTC. Translated, it gives CASSYTGQSNEQFF. Filled out from reference TRBV7-9 and TRBJ2-1, the complete variable domain reads DTGVSQNPRHKITKRGQNVTFRCDPISEHNRLYWYRQTLGQGPEFLTYFQNEAQLEKSRLLSDRFSAERPKGSFSTLEIQRTEQGDSAMYLCASSYTGQSNEQFFGPGTRLTVL.

The gene calls are TRBV7-9 and TRBJ1-4; 10 nucleotides align to TRBD1. Trimming at V came to 5 bases and at J to 2 bases, leaving 11 bases not matched to a gene. Germline V gene data show CDR1 as SEHNR and CDR2 as FQNEAQ (reference sequence). CDR3 length: 18 amino acids. The CDR3 loop reads CASSPRDRGIGTNEKLFF. The CDR3 nucleotides read TGTGCCAGCAGCCCCCGGGACAGGGGAATAGGGACTAATGAAAAACTGTTTTTT.

The chain has TRBV5-1 and TRBJ2-7; 9 positions match TRBD1. The V gene end was trimmed by 1 base and the J gene end by 2 bases; junction bases not matched to a gene: 4. The CDR3 runs to 15 residues. Germline CDR1 is SGHRS and CDR2 is YFSETQ. This CDR3 is CASSLPGQGTYEQYF. CDR3 nucleotides: TGCGCCAGCAGCTTGCCGGGACAGGGTACCTACGAGCAGTACTTC.

The rearrangement joins TRBV5-6 to TRBJ2-5; 11 nucleotides agree with TRBD2. The CDR3 runs to 16 residues. V trimming: 4 bases; J trimming: 2 bases; junction bases outside the gene matches: 7. Looked up from germline, CDR1 is SGHDT and CDR2 is YYEEEE. Here the CDR3 reads CASSPGLAGLQETQYF. The CDR3 DNA reads TGTGCCAGCAGCCCCGGACTAGCGGGCCTACAAGAGACCCAGTACTTC. The variable domain in full, completed from reference TRBV5-6 and TRBJ2-5, reads DAGVTQSPTHLIKTRGQQVTLRCSPKSGHDTVSWYQQALGQGPQFIFQYYEEEERQRGNFPDRFSGHQFPNYSSELNVNALLLGDSALYLCASSPGLAGLQETQYFGPGTRLLVL.

This clone was seen once. The gene calls are TRBV5-1 and TRBJ1-1; 8 bases are a match to TRBD1. Germline-derived CDR1 and CDR2 are SGHRS and YFSETQ. The trim removed 4 bases at V and 0 bases at J, leaving 5 bases unmatched. The CDR3 spans 15 residues. CDR3 coding DNA: TGCGCCAGCAGCACCGGGACAGGTCTGAACACTGAAGCTTTCTTT. It codes for CASSTGTGLNTEAFF.

This clone has only a few counts. This chain links TRBV12-3 or TRBV12-4 with TRBJ1-1; 8 nucleotides match TRBD1. After removal of 6 bases from V and 10 bases from J, the junction contained 10 bases not matched to a gene. This CDR3 has 13 amino acids. CDR3 nucleotides: TGTGCCAGCAGCCGACAGGGGACTAACGCAGCTTTCTTT. Translation: CASSRQGTNAAFF.

The gene calls are TRBV19 and TRBJ1-3; no reliable D call. Germline CDR1 is LNHDA and CDR2 is SQIVND (reference sequence). Trimming shortened V by 7 bases and J by 4 bases, and 14 bases separated the two germline ends. CDR3 length equals 14 residues. CDR3 amino acids: CASIDRSLGNTIYF. The CDR3, as DNA: TGTGCCAGTATCGACCGGAGTTTAGGAAACACCATATATTTT.

The chain has TRBV12-3 or TRBV12-4 and TRBJ2-3, with unresolved D. The V end was cut by 4 bases, the J end by 7 bases, with 12 bases between. This CDR3 spans 13 amino acids. DNA of the CDR3: TGTGCCAGCAGTTCTGGGCAGGTACATACGCAGTATTTT. This gives the protein CASSSGQVHTQYF.

J is TRBJ1-4 and V is TRBV6-5; D is ambiguous. CDR3 size: 14 residues. CDR1 is MNHEY, CDR2 SVGAGI, per germline. V was trimmed by 5 bases and J by 4 bases, leaving 11 bases between them. CDR3 DNA sequence: TGTGCCAGCAGTATTAACAGCGTTAATGAAAAACTGTTTTTT. This encodes CASSINSVNEKLFF.

Only one count was recorded for this clone. This chain connects TRBV4-1 to TRBJ2-1; D remains unclear. The CDR3 runs 15 residues. CDR1 is MGHRA, CDR2 YSYEKL, per germline. V lost 1 base and J lost 2, with 9 bases in between. Here the CDR3 reads CASSQGLPPYNEQFF. CDR3 coding DNA: TGCGCCAGCAGCCAAGGATTACCTCCCTACAATGAGCAGTTCTTC.

This chain connects TRBV4-2 to TRBJ2-5; D is ambiguous. Germline CDR1 and CDR2: LGHNA and YNFKEQ. CDR3 length: 13 amino acids. With 1 base removed from V and 5 bases from J, the gap between germline ends came to 8 bases. CDR3 coding DNA: TGTGCCAGCAGCCAAGCCCTCTGGGAGACCCAGTACTTC. Protein sequence: CASSQALWETQYF.

This chain joins TRBV19 and TRBJ2-5; 15 bases agree with TRBD2. After removal of 5 bases from V and 5 bases from J, the junction contained 3 bases not matched to a gene. The germline V gene has CDR1 LNHDA and CDR2 SQIVND (reference sequence). The CDR3 is 15 residues long. The CDR3 here is CASSPGTSGGETQYF. The CDR3 DNA reads TGTGCCAGTAGTCCCGGGACTAGCGGGGGGGAGACCCAGTACTTC.

J is TRBJ1-2 and V is TRBV4-3; the D gene is possibly TRBD1 (6 bases). V was pared by 4 bases and J by 8 bases, with 20 bases between. Germline V CDR1 and CDR2: LGHNA, YSLEER. The CDR3 runs 15 residues. The CDR3 DNA follows: TGCGCCAGCAGCCCACAGGGACTGGGGATGGGGGGCTACACCTTC. Protein: CASSPQGLGMGGYTF.

This sequence joins TRBV7-2 and TRBJ2-2, with 10 bases lining up with TRBD1. V dropped 6 bases and J dropped 4; count of bases not matched to a gene: 5. The CDR3 spans 15 residues. CDR1 is SGHTA, CDR2 FQGNSA, per germline. The CDR3, as DNA: TGTGCCAGCAGTCCCGGGACAGGGGCCACCGGGGAGCTGTTTTTT. Amino acid sequence: CASSPGTGATGELFF.

The count of this clone is one. Within the sample, other DNA sequences also encode this same CDR3. The rearrangement links TRBV7-2 to TRBJ2-7; 9 nucleotides agree with TRBD1. From germline, CDR1 is SGHTA and CDR2 FQGNSA. V was clipped by 4 bases and J by 3 bases; unmatched bases: 4. This CDR3 is built from 14 residues. The CDR3 here is CASSSGTGYYEQYF. The CDR3 nucleotides read TGTGCCAGCAGCTCAGGGACAGGGTACTACGAGCAGTACTTC.

This chain connects TRBV6-6 to TRBJ2-2, with TRBD2 identical over 9 bases. Germline CDR1 is MNHNY and CDR2 is SVGAGI (reference sequence). This CDR3 has 16 amino acids. V shed 4 bases and J 5 bases; nucleotides not matched to a gene: 8. The CDR3 DNA follows: TGTGCCAGCAGTTCTCCGGGACTAGCTTCTACCGGGGAGCTGTTTTTT. It translates to CASSSPGLASTGELFF.

The rearrangement joins TRBV23-1 to TRBJ2-5; TRBD1 might be the D (6 bases). TRBV23-1 carries the ORF label, with uncertain function. Trimming removed 0 bases at V and 5 bases at J, with 16 bases between. The CDR3 runs 16 residues. CDR3 DNA: TGCGCCAGCAGTCAATCACCTTGGGGGCTGAGGGAGACCCAGTACTTC. Protein: CASSQSPWGLRETQYF.

V usage is TRBV7-9 and J usage is TRBJ2-3, with TRBD2 matching over 7 bases. The CDR3 totals 13 residues. Germline assignment: CDR1 SEHNR and CDR2 FQNEAQ (reference sequence). J lost 0 bases, V lost 11 bases, and 5 bases had no gene match. CDR3 bases: TGTGCCCTCAGCGGGGTTAGCACAGATACGCAGTATTTT. It specifies CALSGVSTDTQYF.

The chain uses TRBV12-5 and TRBJ2-3; D is tentatively TRBD1 or TRBD2 (5 bases each). The germline gives CDR1 LGHNT, CDR2 FRNRAP. V lost 3 bases and J 5 bases, leaving 9 bases between the germline ends. CDR3 size: 13 residues. The CDR3 sequence: CASGFGAGDTQYF. CDR3 nucleotides: TGTGCTAGTGGTTTCGGGGCGGGAGATACGCAGTATTTT.

The V gene is TRBV5-1, the J gene TRBJ2-7; D may be TRBD2 (7 bases). The CDR3 spans 15 residues. Trimming took 7 bases from V and 2 from J, leaving 19 bases between them. CDR1 and CDR2 from the germline V gene are SGHRS and YFSETQ. DNA for the CDR3: TGCGCCAGCGGGGAGGGGGATAGCGTACCCTACGAGCAGTACTTC. It translates to CASGEGDSVPYEQYF.